What follows are 22 T cell receptor beta chains derived from one specimen sequenced in a study of identical twins. Each CDR3 protein gets one entry after TCRdb re-called the 5' RACE reads with MiXCR. In the table there are around 960,000 distinct CDR3 sequences, roughly an eighth of which are singletons. This same sample was also taken into another study, of yellow fever vaccine responses in identical twins.

Sequencing was carried out using PBMCs. These receptors originate from a woman aged 18-29 years in good health.

The chain couples TRBV5-1 to TRBJ1-4, with a weak D call TRBD1 (5 bases). The ends were cut back, 4 bases at V and 5 bases at J, with 15 bases in the middle. Germline CDR1 reads SGHRS; CDR2 reads YFSETQ. This CDR3 spans 15 amino acids. CDR3 amino acids: CASSAAGTANEKLFF. The CDR3 DNA sequence: TGCGCCAGCAGCGCTGCCGGGACGGCGAATGAAAAACTGTTTTTT.

This clonotype was detected ten times or more. This chain joins TRBV2 and TRBJ2-5; possible D gene TRBD2, 6 bases. Germline V lookup: CDR1 SNHLY, CDR2 FYNNEI. The CDR3 extends over 13 amino acids. Deletions cut 6 bases from V and 5 bases from J, with 13 bases between. As DNA, the CDR3 is TGTGCCAGCAGGAGTAGCGGTATGGAGACCCAGTACTTC. Protein sequence: CASRSSGMETQYF.

This clonotype is medium-sized in the sample. Here the CDR3 reads CSAGLGGDDYGYTF. The DNA of the CDR3 is TGCAGTGCGGGTCTCGGCGGGGATGACTATGGCTACACCTTC. The chain employs TRBV20-1 and TRBJ1-2; no clear D gene. V lost 6 bases and J 3 bases, leaving 17 bases between the germline ends. The length of the CDR3 is 14 residues. Germline V lookup: CDR1 DFQATT, CDR2 SNEGSKA (reference sequence).

This clonotype was picked up a small number of times. The genes are TRBV2 and TRBJ2-2; 8 nucleotides align to TRBD1. Trimming at V came to 7 bases and at J to 0 bases, leaving 10 bases not matched to a gene. Germline V gives CDR1 SNHLY, CDR2 FYNNEI. The CDR3 runs to 17 residues. The CDR3 here is CASKFSYRGTNTGELFF. For the CDR3, the DNA is TGTGCCAGCAAATTTTCGTACAGGGGGACGAACACCGGGGAGCTGTTTTTT.

A few counts support this clonotype. The chain employs TRBV5-1 and TRBJ2-4; D not certain. Germline CDR1 reads SGHRS; CDR2 reads YFSETQ. V dropped 4 bases and J dropped 10 bases, with 18 bases sitting between them. There are 14 residues in the CDR3. The CDR3 DNA reads TGCGCCAGCAGCCCCCGGGCCGAACCCACTATTCAGTACTTC. Its translation: CASSPRAEPTIQYF.

This clonotype has more than one count but fewer than ten. The chain recombines TRBV13 with TRBJ2-2, with 8 bases that match TRBD1. Trimming at V came to 4 bases and at J to 3 bases, leaving 4 bases not matched to a gene. The CDR3 contains 15 residues. Germline assignment: CDR1 PRHDT and CDR2 FYEKMQ (reference sequence). DNA of the CDR3: TGTGCCAGCAGCTGGACGACAGGGGACACCGGGGAGCTGTTTTTT. This translates into CASSWTTGDTGELFF.

This clonotype was observed at least ten times. J is TRBJ2-3 and V is TRBV10-2, with a possible D match to TRBD1 (6 bases). There are 16 residues in the CDR3. Trimming removed 1 base at V and 0 bases at J, with 11 bases between. Germline-derived CDR1 and CDR2 are WSHSY and SAAADI. CDR3 region: CASSEWLGASTDTQYF. CDR3 DNA sequence: TGCGCCAGCAGTGAGTGGCTGGGGGCTAGCACAGATACGCAGTATTTT.

The chain is built from TRBV6-5 and TRBJ2-5; 9 bases map to TRBD1. CDR3 length equals 14 residues. Losses at the gene ends were 2 bases for V and 3 bases for J; bases not matched to a gene: 1. Per germline, CDR1 MNHEY and CDR2 SVGAGI. CDR3: CASSYGTGKETQYF. CDR3 in DNA: TGTGCCAGCAGTTACGGGACAGGGAAAGAGACCCAGTACTTC.

This clonotype has only a few counts. V is TRBV27 and J is TRBJ2-2; the match to TRBD1 covers 9 bases. Germline values: CDR1 MNHEY, CDR2 SMNVEV (reference sequence). The CDR3 runs 15 residues. V trimming: 4 bases; J trimming: 6 bases; junction bases outside the gene matches: 6. As DNA, the CDR3 is TGTGCCAGCAGTTACCGGGACAGGGTTGCCGGGGAGCTGTTTTTT. Its protein product is CASSYRDRVAGELFF.

A few counts support this clonotype. At one boundary the junction diverges from the germline segment, which might be a read error. The chain recombines TRBV28 with TRBJ1-1, with TRBD1 as a possible D gene (5 bases). Germline V gene lookup returns CDR1 MDHEN and CDR2 SYDVKM. The CDR3 covers 14 residues. CDR3 loop: CASSWDGLNTEVFF. CDR3 nucleotide sequence: TGTGCCAGCAGTTGGGACGGTTTGAACACTGAAGTTTTCTTT.

The genes are TRBV5-1 and TRBJ2-2; a possible D gene is TRBD1 (7 bases). Trimming cost V 4 bases and J 2 bases, with 24 bases left between them. CDR3 size: 19 residues. Germline V gene sequence: CDR1 SGHRS, CDR2 YFSETQ. The chain's CDR3 is CASSPEWDRGTVNTGELFF. In DNA form, the CDR3 reads TGCGCCAGCAGCCCCGAATGGGACCGCGGGACAGTTAACACCGGGGAGCTGTTTTTT.

The rearrangement joins TRBV5-1 to TRBJ2-1; D gene ambiguous. V lost 4 bases, J lost 12 bases, and 11 bases lay in between. CDR3 length equals 11 residues. Germline lookup yields CDR1 SGHRS and CDR2 YFSETQ. The CDR3 loop is CASSVSGMQFF. As DNA, the CDR3 is TGCGCCAGCAGCGTCTCGGGTATGCAGTTCTTC.

This clonotype was observed a handful of times. V usage is TRBV7-2 and J usage is TRBJ2-7, with unresolved D. V was pared by 5 bases and J by 3 bases, with 5 bases between. The CDR3 extends over 11 amino acids. Per the germline V gene, CDR1 is SGHTA and CDR2 is FQGNSA. DNA for the CDR3: TGTGCCAGCAGCATAGTCTACGAGCAGTACTTC. Translation: CASSIVYEQYF.

This clonotype was seen ten or more times. This chain connects TRBV12-3 or TRBV12-4 to TRBJ1-1, with D perhaps TRBD1 (5 bases). This CDR3 comprises 13 residues. V lost 6 bases, J lost 3 bases, and 11 bases lay in between. CDR3 in amino acids: CASRNPGYTEAFF. DNA of the CDR3: TGTGCCAGCAGAAACCCAGGGTACACTGAAGCTTTCTTT.

This clonotype was detected only a few times. V usage is TRBV29-1 and J usage is TRBJ2-1; maybe TRBD1 (6 bases). V lost 3 bases and J lost 2, with 8 bases in between. This CDR3 has 13 residues. Germline CDR1 and CDR2: SQVTM and ANQGSEA. The chain's CDR3 is CSVDGDTYNEQFF. The CDR3 nucleotides read TGCAGCGTTGATGGGGACACCTACAATGAGCAGTTCTTC.

This clonotype showed up many times. V is TRBV7-2 and J is TRBJ2-4; 8 positions agree with TRBD2. The germline V gene encodes CDR1 SGHTA and CDR2 FQGNSA. The CDR3 totals 12 residues. The V gene end was trimmed by 5 bases and the J gene end by 13 bases; junction bases not matched to a gene: 7. In DNA form, the CDR3 reads TGTGCCAGCAGCCTGGAAGGGACTAGACAGTACTTC. It translates to CASSLEGTRQYF.

This clonotype was seen a handful of times. V is TRBV21-1 and J is TRBJ2-7; the table's D call of TRBD2 was not tested on the DNA. TRBV21-1 is annotated as a pseudogene. The CDR3 is 17 amino acids. CDR3 loop: CASNPGFGGLAGGEQYF. In nucleotides, the CDR3 is TGTGCCAGCAACCCAGGGTTTGGGGGACTAGCGGGAGGCGAGCAGTACTTC.

The genes are TRBV2 and TRBJ1-3; no clear D gene. CDR3 length: 13 residues. V was cut by 4 bases and J by 0 bases, with 4 bases left in between. CDR1 is SNHLY, CDR2 FYNNEI, per germline. CDR3 sequence (DNA): TGTGCCAGCAGTGTGGACTCTGGAAACACCATATATTTT. Its translation is CASSVDSGNTIYF. Full variable domain (rest looked up from reference TRBV2 and TRBJ1-3): EPEVTQTPSHQVTQMGQEVILRCVPISNHLYFYWYRQILGQKVEFLVSFYNNEISEKSEIFDDQFSVERPDGSNFTLKIRSTKLEDSAMYFCASSVDSGNTIYFGEGSWLTVV.

The V and J genes are TRBV10-1 and TRBJ2-1; tentative D call: TRBD1 (6 bases). The CDR3 spans 15 residues. V was clipped by 1 base and J by 4 bases, with 11 bases between them. Germline CDR1 is WNHNN and CDR2 is SYGVQD (reference sequence). CDR3 region: CASSEFQGPYNEQFF. CDR3 bases: TGCGCCAGCAGTGAGTTCCAGGGGCCTTACAATGAGCAGTTCTTC.

This clonotype was observed a handful of times. V usage is TRBV5-1 and J usage is TRBJ2-7; 8 bases match TRBD1. The CDR3 is 15 residues long. With 0 bases clipped from V and 2 bases from J, the junction kept 4 bases outside the gene matches. CDR1 SGHRS and CDR2 YFSETQ come from the germline V gene. CDR3 sequence: CASSLGGQGPYEQYV. CDR3 in DNA: TGCGCCAGCAGCTTGGGTGGACAGGGACCCTACGAGCAGTACGTC.

This clonotype was picked up a small number of times. The chain employs TRBV19 and TRBJ2-4; perhaps TRBD1 as D (5 bases). The CDR3 contains 11 residues. Germline assignment: CDR1 LNHDA and CDR2 SQIVND (reference sequence). With 4 bases removed from V and 12 bases from J, the gap between germline ends came to 10 bases. The chain's CDR3 is CASSSRGDQYF. The CDR3 DNA sequence: TGTGCCAGTAGTAGTAGGGGTGATCAGTACTTC.

This clonotype has more than one count but fewer than ten. The CDR3 is CASSEAGLATDTQYF. The CDR3 coding sequence is TGTGCCAGCAGCGAAGCGGGTTTGGCCACAGATACGCAGTATTTT. V is TRBV3-1 and J is TRBJ2-3; possible D gene TRBD2, 6 bases. Trimming cost V 5 bases and J 2 bases, with 14 bases left between them. Germline CDR1 reads LGHDT; CDR2 reads YNNKEL (reference sequence). This CDR3 is built from 15 residues.